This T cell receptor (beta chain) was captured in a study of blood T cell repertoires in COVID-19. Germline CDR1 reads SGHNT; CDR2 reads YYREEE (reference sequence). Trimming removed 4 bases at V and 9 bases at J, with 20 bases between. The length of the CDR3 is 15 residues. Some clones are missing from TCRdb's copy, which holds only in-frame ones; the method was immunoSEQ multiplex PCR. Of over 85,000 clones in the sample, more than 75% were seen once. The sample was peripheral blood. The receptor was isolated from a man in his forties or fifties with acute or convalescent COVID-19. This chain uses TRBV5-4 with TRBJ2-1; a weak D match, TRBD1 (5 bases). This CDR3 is CASSPDRIPGIEQFF. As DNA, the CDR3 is TGTGCCAGCAGCCCCGATAGAATCCCAGGGATTGAGCAGTTCTTC.